This TCR beta chain was profiled in a study of blood T cell repertoires in COVID-19. Overall study: Specimens from acute and convalescent COVID-19 originated in the United States, Italy and Spain.

Original processing notes: Scientists estimated how many nucleated cells there were by amplifying reference gene primers. Using immunoSEQ multiplex PCR, the repertoire was profiled, and TCRdb retains in-frame clones only, with some absent. V and J calls plus clone size are reproduced from that table; the DNA served to infer D and trimming. The sample records tens of thousands of clones, approximately 78% being singletons. V dropped 3 bases and J dropped 5; count of bases not matched to a gene: 4. The CDR3 contains 15 residues. Germline V CDR1 and CDR2: SGHRS, YFSETQ. This sequence originates from a human donor in a cohort sampled during active or convalescent COVID-19. The chain combines TRBV5-1 with TRBJ2-1, with 11 positions matching TRBD2. The sequenced material came from peripheral blood. Written as DNA, the CDR3 is TGCGCCAGCAGCTCTAGCGGGGGGATAAACAATGAGCAGTTCTTC. As protein: CASSSSGGINNEQFF.